The next 2 T cell receptor beta chains were all read from a single sample in a study of regulatory dendritic cells for organ transplantation. The method was immunoSEQ multiplex PCR; TCRdb's version includes in-frame clones alone and lacks a portion of them. This sample has over 9,000 clones, with roughly 90% found just once. Their antigen targets remain unknown. Allogeneic regulatory or mature dendritic cells were co-cultured for roughly five days with CFSE-labeled sorted T cells at 1:10. The sequenced material came from naive CD8+ T cells from blood cultured with dendritic cells. Indicated subset: CD45RA+ naive T cells. The receptor source for this set is a human donor in good health.

This chain uses TRBV4-1 with TRBJ2-7; tentative D call: TRBD1 (5 bases). Trimming removed 0 bases from V and 4 bases from J, with 16 bases in between. The CDR3 loop spans 16 amino acids. Germline CDR1 reads MGHRA; CDR2 reads YSYEKL. CDR3 DNA: TGCGCCAGCAGCCAAGATCTTTTTGAACAGGTTTACGAGCAGTACTTC. Encoded protein: CASSQDLFEQVYEQYF.

This clone came up a few times. The rearrangement uses TRBV7-9 and TRBJ1-2; D unresolved. Germline values: CDR1 SEHNR, CDR2 FQNEAQ (reference sequence). The CDR3 length is 12 residues. Between the trimmed V and J ends, which lost 4 bases and 8 bases, there was a span of 11 bases. For the CDR3, the DNA is TGTGCCAGCAGCTCTACCCTGAGGGGCTACACCTTC. Encoded protein: CASSSTLRGYTF.